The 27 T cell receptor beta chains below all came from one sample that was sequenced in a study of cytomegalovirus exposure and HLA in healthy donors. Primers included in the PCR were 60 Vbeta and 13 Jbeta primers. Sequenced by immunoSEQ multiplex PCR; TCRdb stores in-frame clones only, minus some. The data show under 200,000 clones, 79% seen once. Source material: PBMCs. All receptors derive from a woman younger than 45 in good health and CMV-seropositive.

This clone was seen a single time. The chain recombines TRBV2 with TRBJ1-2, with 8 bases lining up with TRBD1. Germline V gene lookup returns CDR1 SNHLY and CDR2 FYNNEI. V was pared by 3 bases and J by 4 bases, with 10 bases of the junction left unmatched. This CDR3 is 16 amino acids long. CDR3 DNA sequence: TGTGCCAGCAGTGAGTACAGGGGGTCTTCGGGCTATGGCTACACCTTC. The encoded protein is CASSEYRGSSGYGYTF.

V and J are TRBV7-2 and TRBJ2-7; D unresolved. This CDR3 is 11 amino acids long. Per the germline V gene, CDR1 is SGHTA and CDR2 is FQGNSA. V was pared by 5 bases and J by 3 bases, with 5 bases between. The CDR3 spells CASSAVYEQYF. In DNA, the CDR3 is TGTGCCAGCAGCGCGGTCTACGAGCAGTACTTC.

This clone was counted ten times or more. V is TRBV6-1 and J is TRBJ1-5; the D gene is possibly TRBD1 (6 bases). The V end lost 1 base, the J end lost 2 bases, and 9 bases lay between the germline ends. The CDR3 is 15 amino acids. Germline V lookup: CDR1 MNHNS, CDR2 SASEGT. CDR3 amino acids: CASSEEAGGNQPQHF. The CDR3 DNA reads TGTGCCAGCAGTGAAGAAGCAGGGGGCAATCAGCCCCAGCATTTT.

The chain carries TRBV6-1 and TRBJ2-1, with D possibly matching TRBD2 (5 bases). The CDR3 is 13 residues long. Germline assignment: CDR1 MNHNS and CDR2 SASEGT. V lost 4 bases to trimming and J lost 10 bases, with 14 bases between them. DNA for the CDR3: TGTGCCAGCAGTGGATTGACTATACAAGAGCAGTTCTTC. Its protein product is CASSGLTIQEQFF.

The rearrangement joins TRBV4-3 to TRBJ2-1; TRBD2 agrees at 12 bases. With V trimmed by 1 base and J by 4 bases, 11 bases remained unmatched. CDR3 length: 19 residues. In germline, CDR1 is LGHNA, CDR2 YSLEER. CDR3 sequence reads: CASSQGLAGGPPKYNEQFF. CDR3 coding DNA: TGCGCCAGCAGCCAAGGTCTAGCGGGAGGGCCTCCTAAGTACAATGAGCAGTTCTTC.

In nucleotides, the CDR3 is TGTGCCAGCAGTCTACAGGGCTTAAGGACTGAAGCTTTCTTT. It encodes CASSLQGLRTEAFF. The chain couples TRBV6-5 to TRBJ1-1, with TRBD1 as a possible D gene (6 bases). V lost 5 bases, J lost 5 bases, and 15 bases lay in between. Per germline, CDR1 MNHEY and CDR2 SVGAGI. This CDR3 has 14 amino acids.

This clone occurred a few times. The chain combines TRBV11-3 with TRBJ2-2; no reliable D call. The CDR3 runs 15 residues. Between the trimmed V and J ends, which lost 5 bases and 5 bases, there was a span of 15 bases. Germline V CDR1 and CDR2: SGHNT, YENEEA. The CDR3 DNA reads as TGTGCCAGCAGCCCCCGGTTCCCCAAGACCGGGGAGCTGTTTTTT. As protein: CASSPRFPKTGELFF.

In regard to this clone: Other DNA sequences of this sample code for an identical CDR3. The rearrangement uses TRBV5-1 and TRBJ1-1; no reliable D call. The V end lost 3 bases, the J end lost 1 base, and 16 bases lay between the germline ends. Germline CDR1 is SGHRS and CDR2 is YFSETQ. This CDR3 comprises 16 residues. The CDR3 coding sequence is TGCGCCAGCAGCTCGTACGGAGGACGGCCGAACACTGAAGCTTTCTTT. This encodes CASSSYGGRPNTEAFF.

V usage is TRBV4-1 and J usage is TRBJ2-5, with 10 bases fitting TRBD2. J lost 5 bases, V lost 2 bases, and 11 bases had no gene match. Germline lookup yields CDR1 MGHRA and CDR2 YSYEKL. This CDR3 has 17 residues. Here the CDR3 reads CASSQIGASGRAETQYF. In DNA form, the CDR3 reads TGCGCCAGCAGCCAAATAGGGGCTAGCGGGAGAGCTGAGACCCAGTACTTC.

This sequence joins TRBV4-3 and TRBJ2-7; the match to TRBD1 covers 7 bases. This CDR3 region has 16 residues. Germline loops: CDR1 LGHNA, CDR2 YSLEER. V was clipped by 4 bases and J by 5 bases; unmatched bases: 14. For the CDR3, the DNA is TGCGCCAGCAGCCTGGCCCACAGGGGCCAGGAGAACGAGCAGTACTTC. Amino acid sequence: CASSLAHRGQENEQYF.

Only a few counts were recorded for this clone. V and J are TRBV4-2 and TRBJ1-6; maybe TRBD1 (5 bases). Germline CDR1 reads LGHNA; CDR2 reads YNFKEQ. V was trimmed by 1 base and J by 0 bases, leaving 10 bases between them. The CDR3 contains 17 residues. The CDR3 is CASSQVGQSSYNSPLHF. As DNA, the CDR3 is TGTGCCAGCAGCCAAGTGGGGCAGAGCTCCTATAATTCACCCCTCCACTTT.

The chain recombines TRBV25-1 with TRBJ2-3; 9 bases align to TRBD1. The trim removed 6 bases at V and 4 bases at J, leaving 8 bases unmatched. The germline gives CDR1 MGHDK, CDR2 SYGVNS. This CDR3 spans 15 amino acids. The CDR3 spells CASSGTGTLSDTQYF. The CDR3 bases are TGTGCCAGCAGCGGGACAGGGACTTTGTCAGATACGCAGTATTTT.

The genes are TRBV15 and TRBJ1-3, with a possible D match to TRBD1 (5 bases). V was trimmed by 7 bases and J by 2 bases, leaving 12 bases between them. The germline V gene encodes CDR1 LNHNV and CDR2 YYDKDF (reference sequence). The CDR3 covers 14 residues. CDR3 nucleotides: TGTGCCACCACCCCAGACAGACCTGGAAACACCATATATTTT. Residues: CATTPDRPGNTIYF.

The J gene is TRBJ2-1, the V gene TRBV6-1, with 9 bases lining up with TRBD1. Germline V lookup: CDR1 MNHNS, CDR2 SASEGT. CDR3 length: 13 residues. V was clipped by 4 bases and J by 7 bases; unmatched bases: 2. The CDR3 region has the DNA TGTGCCAGCAGTGGGACAGGGGTTAATGAGCAGTTCTTC. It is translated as CASSGTGVNEQFF.

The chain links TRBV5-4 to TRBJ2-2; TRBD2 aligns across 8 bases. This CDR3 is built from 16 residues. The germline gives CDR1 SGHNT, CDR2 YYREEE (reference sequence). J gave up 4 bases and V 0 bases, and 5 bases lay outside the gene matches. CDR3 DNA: TGTGCCAGCAGCTTGGCCGCCGGGGGGGTCACCGGGGAGCTGTTTTTT. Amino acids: CASSLAAGGVTGELFF.

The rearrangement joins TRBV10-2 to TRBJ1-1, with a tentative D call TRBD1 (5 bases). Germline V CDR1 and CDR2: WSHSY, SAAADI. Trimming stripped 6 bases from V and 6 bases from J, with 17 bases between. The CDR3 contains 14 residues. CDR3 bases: TGCGCCAGCAGAGTCCCGACAGCTTCCGCTGAAGCTTTCTTT. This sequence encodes CASRVPTASAEAFF.

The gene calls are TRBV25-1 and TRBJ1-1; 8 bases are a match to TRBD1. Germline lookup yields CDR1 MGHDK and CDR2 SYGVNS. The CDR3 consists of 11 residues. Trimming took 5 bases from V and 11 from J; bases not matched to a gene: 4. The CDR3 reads CASSSGQGAFF. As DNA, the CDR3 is TGTGCCAGCAGTTCTGGACAGGGCGCTTTCTTT.

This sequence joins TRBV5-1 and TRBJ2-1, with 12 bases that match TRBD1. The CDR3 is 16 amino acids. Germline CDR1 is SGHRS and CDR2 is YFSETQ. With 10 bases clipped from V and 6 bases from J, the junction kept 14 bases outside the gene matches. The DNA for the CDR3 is TGCGCCGCAATCGGGACAGGGGGCCTAGTGGGCAATGAGCAGTTCTTC. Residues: CAAIGTGGLVGNEQFF.

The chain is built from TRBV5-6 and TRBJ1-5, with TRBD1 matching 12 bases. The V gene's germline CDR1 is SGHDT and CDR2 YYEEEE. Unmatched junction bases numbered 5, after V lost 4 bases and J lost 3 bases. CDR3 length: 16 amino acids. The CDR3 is CASSGGTGGLNQPQHF. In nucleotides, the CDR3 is TGTGCCAGCAGCGGGGGGACAGGGGGCCTCAATCAGCCCCAGCATTTT.

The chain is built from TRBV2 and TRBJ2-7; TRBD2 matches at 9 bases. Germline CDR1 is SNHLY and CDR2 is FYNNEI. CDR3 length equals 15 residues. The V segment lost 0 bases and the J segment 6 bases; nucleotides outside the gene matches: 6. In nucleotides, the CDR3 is TGTGCCAGCAGTGAAGCGACCGCGGGAGGGGGCGAGCAGTACTTC. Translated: CASSEATAGGGEQYF.

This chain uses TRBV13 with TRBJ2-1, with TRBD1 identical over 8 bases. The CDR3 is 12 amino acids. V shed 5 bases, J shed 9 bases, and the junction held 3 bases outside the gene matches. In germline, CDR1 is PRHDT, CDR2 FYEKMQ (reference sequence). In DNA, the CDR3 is TGTGCCAGCAGCCAACAGGGGGTTGAGCAGTTCTTC. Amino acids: CASSQQGVEQFF.

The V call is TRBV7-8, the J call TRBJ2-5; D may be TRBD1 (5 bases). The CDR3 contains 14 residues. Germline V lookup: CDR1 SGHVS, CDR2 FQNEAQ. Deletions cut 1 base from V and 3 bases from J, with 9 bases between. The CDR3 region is CASSLEAGKETQYF. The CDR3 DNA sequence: TGTGCCAGCAGCTTAGAAGCAGGGAAAGAGACCCAGTACTTC.

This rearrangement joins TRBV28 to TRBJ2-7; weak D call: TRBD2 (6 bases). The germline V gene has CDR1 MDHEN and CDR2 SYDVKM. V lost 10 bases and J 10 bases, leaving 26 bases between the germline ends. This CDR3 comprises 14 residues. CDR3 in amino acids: CATTTPGTAAQQYF. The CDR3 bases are TGTGCCACAACAACCCCCGGGACTGCCGCCCAACAGTACTTC.

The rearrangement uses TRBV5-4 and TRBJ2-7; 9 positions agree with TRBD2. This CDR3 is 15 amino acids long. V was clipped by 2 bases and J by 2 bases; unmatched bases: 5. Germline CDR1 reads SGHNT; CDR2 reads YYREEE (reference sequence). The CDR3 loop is CASSFDGTSPYEQYF. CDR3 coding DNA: TGTGCCAGCAGCTTCGATGGGACTAGCCCCTACGAGCAGTACTTC.

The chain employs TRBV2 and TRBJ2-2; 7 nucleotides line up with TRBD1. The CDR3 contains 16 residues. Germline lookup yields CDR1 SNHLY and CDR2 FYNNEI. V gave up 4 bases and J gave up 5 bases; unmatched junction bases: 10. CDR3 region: CASSATRTGRTGELFF. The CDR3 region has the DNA TGTGCCAGCAGTGCTACTCGGACAGGCAGGACCGGGGAGCTGTTTTTT.

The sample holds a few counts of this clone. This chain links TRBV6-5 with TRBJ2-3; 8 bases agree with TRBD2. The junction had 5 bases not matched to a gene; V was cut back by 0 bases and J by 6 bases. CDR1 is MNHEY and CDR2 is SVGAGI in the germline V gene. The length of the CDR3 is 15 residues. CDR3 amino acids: CASSYSGLETDTQYF. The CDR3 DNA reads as TGTGCCAGCAGTTACTCGGGACTAGAGACGGATACGCAGTATTTT.

The CDR3: CASSDLGQGADTIYF. In nucleotides, the CDR3 is TGTGCCAGCAGTGACCTCGGACAGGGGGCGGACACCATATATTTT. The V call is TRBV2, the J call TRBJ1-3; the match to TRBD1 covers 11 bases. Trimming removed 3 bases from V and 8 bases from J; junction bases left unmatched: 6. This CDR3 contains 15 residues. Germline V CDR1 and CDR2: SNHLY, FYNNEI.